This T cell receptor (beta chain) appears in the sequencing data of a study of blood T cell repertoires in COVID-19. Study-wide context: T cells, B-cell-depleted T cells, or PBMCs provided the cDNA or gDNA that served as material.

Original methodology: By means of reference gene primer amplification, nucleated cell counts were estimated. Clones were read by immunoSEQ multiplex PCR, and TCRdb kept only the in-frame ones, dropping some. The V and J calls and clone size are taken from that table; D and trimming were inferred from the DNA. The data contain roughly 100,000 clones, more than 80% of them seen just once; the ten biggest clones take up 14% to 15%. V shed 7 bases and J 1 base; nucleotides not matched to a gene: 3. The CDR3 is 13 amino acids. Germline CDR1 reads MNHEY; CDR2 reads SVGAGI. The sequencing sample was made of peripheral blood. J is TRBJ2-7 and V is TRBV6-5; 8 positions match TRBD2. This sequence originates from a woman aged 55-70 years with acute or convalescent COVID-19. This CDR3 is CASTGGPSYEQYF. The DNA for the CDR3 is TGTGCCAGCACGGGGGGGCCTTCCTACGAGCAGTACTTC.